This T cell receptor beta chain appears in the sequencing data of a study of PD-L1 blockade in urothelial cancer. Study overall: The analyses of blood took place 3 weeks (second dose) and 6 weeks after treatment start.

Data came from immunoSEQ multiplex PCR; TCRdb stores just in-frame clones and leaves some out. The sample holds tens of thousands of clones, more than 70% seen once. Time point defined: peripheral blood 6 weeks after treatment start. Germline V CDR1 and CDR2: SNHLY, FYNNEI. With 6 bases clipped from V and 5 bases from J, the junction kept 7 bases outside the gene matches. This CDR3 is 15 amino acids long. The sequence was collected from a man aged 55-75 years with urothelial cancer. V is TRBV2 and J is TRBJ1-6, with 7 bases matching TRBD1. The sample here was PBMCs, taken around atezolizumab (anti-PD-L1) treatment. CDR3 nucleotide sequence: TGTGCCAGCAGGGTGACAGGGAAGGATAATTCACCCCTCCACTTT. This sequence encodes CASRVTGKDNSPLHF.